There are many counts of the clone carrying this T cell receptor beta chain. What it recognizes is unknown. V trimming: 1 base; J trimming: 6 bases; junction bases outside the gene matches: 2. The CDR3 has 13 amino acids. CDR1 and CDR2 from the germline V gene are SGHRS and YFSETQ. These data belong to a study of beta chain features in type 1 diabetes. At the level of the study: Age and gender were similar between patients and healthy donors, as were cell yields. Findings of the study overall: TCRB CDR3s from Type 1 diabetes patients were moderately but significantly shorter in all four CD4+ subsets.

Every bit of the isolated RNA underwent reverse transcription, so sequencing read expressed TCRB transcripts. Repertoires were generated with immunoSEQ multiplex PCR, while TCRdb's copy carries only in-frame clones and drops some. The sample lists some 350,000 clones; 9.5% to 10% were seen once. The clonotype comes from a man younger than 45 with type 1 diabetes. The rearrangement uses TRBV5-1 and TRBJ2-3, with 7 bases identical to TRBD1. Sequencing was performed on central memory CD4+ T cells from blood. The CDR3 DNA reads as TGCGCCAGCAGCTTGACAGGGGTGGATACGCAGTATTTT. Amino acids: CASSLTGVDTQYF. The entire variable domain, with the rest obtained from reference TRBV5-1 and TRBJ2-3, is as follows: KAGVTQTPRYLIKTRGQQVTLSCSPISGHRSVSWYQQTPGQGLQFLFEYFSETQRNKGNFPGRFSGRQFSNSRSEMNVSTLELGDSALYLCASSLTGVDTQYFGPGTRLTVL.